This T cell receptor beta chain originates from a study of cytomegalovirus exposure and HLA in healthy donors. Study-level points and caveats: Later on, an analysis showed TCR association rates differing by HLA locus, with DRB1 the most and HLA-C the fewest. In a later analysis, at a false discovery rate of 0.05, under 20,000 TCR beta sequences matched HLA alleles. An analysis was carried out later, and it reportedly showed fewer N-insertions in an Asian-associated ancestry cluster than the approximately 610-donor mean.

60 Vbeta and 13 Jbeta primers were used in PCR. This table comes from immunoSEQ multiplex PCR, and its TCRdb copy is limited to in-frame clones, with some not included. The sample records 150,000 to 200,000 clones, 65% to 85% being singletons. A remark on this clone: Its antigen remains unidentified.

The TCR originated in a female donor in good health and CMV-seronegative. Material for sequencing was PBMCs.

The CDR3 DNA is TGTGCCAGCAGCTCCCCTAGCAGCAATGAGCAGTTCTTC. This codes for CASSSPSSNEQFF. The V call is TRBV7-3, the J call TRBJ2-1; D possibly corresponds to TRBD2 (5 bases). Trimming cost V 4 bases and J 6 bases, with 10 bases left between them. Per the germline V gene, CDR1 is SGHTA and CDR2 is FQGTGA. The CDR3 is made up of 13 amino acids.